These 24 T cell receptor beta chains were all obtained from the same sample, sequenced in a study of metastatic and nonmetastatic thyroid tumors (dated by TCRdb to the early 2020s). No treatment had been received by any patient before thyroid surgery. Library preparation used PCR. The data were produced on an Illumina HiSeq 4000. The public reads were quality trimmed at Q25 with fastp and then assembled into clones with MiXCR by TCRdb, keeping productive beta chains. The sample yields 32,000 or so clones; roughly 15% were counted once. The top ten hold approximately 5.6% of the sample. The sequenced material came from blood. These TCRs come from a male donor with papillary thyroid cancer or a benign thyroid nodule (not recorded which). Some clones in this sample may be carry-over from other donors' samples.

This clone showed up many times. The genes are TRBV5-1 and TRBJ2-1, with TRBD1 matching 8 bases. V was clipped by 4 bases and J by 8 bases; unmatched bases: 11. The germline V gene has CDR1 SGHRS and CDR2 YFSETQ. The CDR3 totals 15 residues. The CDR3, as DNA: TGCGCCAGCAGCCACCCAGGGGGCAGTTTAGATGAGCAGTTCTTC. Translated: CASSHPGGSLDEQFF.

Many counts were recorded for this clone. The chain employs TRBV2 and TRBJ1-2; 9 bases fit TRBD1. Germline CDR1 SNHLY, CDR2 FYNNEI. The ends lost 4 bases at V and 3 bases at J; junction bases unmatched: 3. The length of the CDR3 is 14 residues. In DNA form, the CDR3 reads TGTGCCAGCAGTGGTGGGGACAGGGACTATGGCTACACCTTC. It yields the protein CASSGGDRDYGYTF.

The CDR3 reads CASSLGTSGNTIYF. The CDR3 bases are TGTGCCAGCAGCTTGGGTACGTCTGGAAACACCATATATTTT. This chain links TRBV7-2 with TRBJ1-3; D call uncertain. Germline V gene lookup returns CDR1 SGHTA and CDR2 FQGNSA. The germline V and J ends were trimmed by 3 bases and 1 base, with 7 bases remaining between them. The CDR3 consists of 14 residues.

This chain joins TRBV11-2 and TRBJ1-5; 7 positions match TRBD1. Germline CDR1 and CDR2: SGHAT and FQNNGV. The CDR3 extends over 17 amino acids. V was clipped by 5 bases and J by 0 bases; unmatched bases: 10. CDR3 in DNA: TGTGCCAGCAGCCACGGGACAGACGCTGATAGCAATCAGCCCCAGCATTTT. It encodes CASSHGTDADSNQPQHF.

Many counts were recorded for this clone. In DNA, the CDR3 is TGTGCCAGCAGCCAATTGACAGGAGGAAACACCATATATTTT. Encoded protein: CASSQLTGGNTIYF. The chain uses TRBV4-2 and TRBJ1-3, with a tentative D call TRBD1 (6 bases). V lost 2 bases, J lost 4 bases, and 9 bases lay in between. The CDR3 sequence is 14 residues long. Per germline, CDR1 LGHNA and CDR2 YNFKEQ.

The chain links TRBV2 to TRBJ2-7, with D possibly being TRBD2 (6 bases). The V and J ends lost 5 bases and 4 bases respectively, with 12 bases between them. This CDR3 is built from 13 residues. CDR1 and CDR2 from the germline V gene are SNHLY and FYNNEI. The CDR3 is CASSSGSGYEQYF. In nucleotides, the CDR3 is TGTGCCAGCAGTAGCGGGTCCGGGTACGAGCAGTACTTC.

Many counts were recorded for this clone. This sequence joins TRBV11-2 and TRBJ2-7; D is undetermined. CDR1 and CDR2 (germline): SGHAT, FQNNGV. V shed 0 bases and J shed 0 bases, with 24 bases lying between them. This CDR3 is built from 20 residues. The CDR3, as DNA: TGTGCCAGCAGCTTAGAGTCCATTAGAGTTTTACCAAAGAGCTCCTACGAGCAGTACTTC. Protein: CASSLESIRVLPKSSYEQYF.

Of note for this clone: One junction end disagrees with the germline gene, perhaps due to a read error. The chain joins TRBV6-1 to TRBJ2-2, with TRBD1 matching over 9 bases. The CDR3 totals 16 residues. Germline values: CDR1 MNHNS, CDR2 SASEGT. In nucleotides, the CDR3 is TGTGCCAGCATGCCACAACAGGGGGCGGACACCGTGGAGCTGTTTTTT. It translates to CASMPQQGADTVELFF.

The chain employs TRBV6-2 or TRBV6-3 and TRBJ2-1, with a possible D match to TRBD2 (5 bases). V shed 2 bases and J shed 6 bases, with 14 bases lying between them. CDR1 is MNHEY, CDR2 SVGEGT, per germline. CDR3 length equals 15 residues. CDR3 sequence reads: CASSYVVGVPNEQFF. The CDR3 DNA follows: TGTGCCAGCAGTTACGTTGTGGGAGTTCCCAATGAGCAGTTCTTC.

This clone was seen a few times. This chain links TRBV5-4 with TRBJ1-6; D is undetermined. The length of the CDR3 is 13 residues. Germline V lookup: CDR1 SGHNT, CDR2 YYREEE (reference sequence). V was shortened by 4 bases and J by 9 bases, with 11 bases between the two germline ends. The CDR3 here is CASSRQGSSPLHF. CDR3 sequence (DNA): TGTGCCAGCAGCCGACAAGGGAGTTCACCCCTCCACTTT.

This clone was found many times. Other DNA sequences of this sample code for an identical CDR3. This chain joins TRBV11-2 and TRBJ2-3; no definite D call. CDR3 length equals 13 residues. Germline lookup yields CDR1 SGHAT and CDR2 FQNNGV. V lost 6 bases and J lost 4, with 11 bases in between. In nucleotides, the CDR3 is TGTGCCAGCAGGCCACCGGCCGCAGATACGCAGTATTTT. It yields the protein CASRPPAADTQYF.

There are many counts of this clone. This chain joins TRBV7-6 and TRBJ1-6; maybe TRBD1 (5 bases). V lost 4 bases, J lost 0 bases, and 7 bases lay in between. CDR1 and CDR2 (germline): SGHVS, FNYEAQ. This CDR3 has 15 amino acids. DNA for the CDR3: TGTGCCAGCAGCTCGCAGGGCTCCTATAATTCACCCCTCCACTTT. Its translation: CASSSQGSYNSPLHF.

The rearrangement joins TRBV5-1 to TRBJ2-2, with D perhaps TRBD1 (5 bases). Looked up from germline, CDR1 is SGHRS and CDR2 is YFSETQ. The V end lost 6 bases, the J end lost 10 bases, and 22 bases lay between the germline ends. The CDR3 spans 15 residues. CDR3 in amino acids: CASILSGAGPAELFF. In DNA form, the CDR3 reads TGCGCCAGCATCTTATCTGGGGCCGGCCCCGCGGAGCTGTTTTTT.

With respect to this clone: The germline gene is not matched at one end of the junction; a read error may be the cause. V is TRBV25-1 and J is TRBJ2-7, with 9 nucleotides matching TRBD1. The germline V gene has CDR1 MGHDK and CDR2 SYGVNS. The CDR3 has 18 amino acids. CDR3 coding DNA: TGTGCCAGCAGTTCCCACCCAACCCGGTACAGGGGGCACCACGAGCAGTATTTC. It yields the protein CASSSHPTRYRGHHEQYF.

V usage is TRBV30 and J usage is TRBJ2-2, with 10 bases matching TRBD2. Germline V gene sequence: CDR1 GTSNPN, CDR2 SVGIG (reference sequence). The CDR3 runs to 15 residues. For the CDR3, the DNA is TGTGCAATAGCGGGGGGCCGAGAGGGCACCGGGGAGCTGTTTTTT. This codes for CAIAGGREGTGELFF.

There are many counts of this clone. The rearrangement joins TRBV6-1 to TRBJ1-1, with D perhaps TRBD1 (5 bases). Deletions cut 8 bases from V and 2 bases from J, with 18 bases between. Germline V gives CDR1 MNHNS, CDR2 SASEGT. This CDR3 has 15 amino acids. The DNA of the CDR3 is TGTGCCAGCGGGGGGGGTTCAGGTATAAACACTGAAGCTTTCTTT. Translating gives CASGGGSGINTEAFF.

This clone occurred many times. V is TRBV20-1 and J is TRBJ2-5, with 9 bases aligning to TRBD2. This CDR3 contains 14 residues. Germline lookup yields CDR1 DFQATT and CDR2 SNEGSKA (reference sequence). With V trimmed by 3 bases and J by 4 bases, 6 bases remained unmatched. CDR3 in amino acids: CSARIAGEGETQYF. The CDR3 DNA is TGCAGTGCTAGGATAGCGGGAGAGGGAGAGACCCAGTACTTC.

The J gene is TRBJ2-1, the V gene TRBV9, with 9 nucleotides matching TRBD2. Per the germline V gene, CDR1 is SGDLS and CDR2 is YYNGEE. CDR3 length: 14 residues. Losses at the gene ends were 0 bases for V and 6 bases for J; bases not matched to a gene: 1. The CDR3 DNA sequence: TGTGCCAGCAGCGTAGGGACTAGCGCCAATGAGCAGTTCTTC. Protein sequence: CASSVGTSANEQFF.

The chain links TRBV5-1 to TRBJ2-5; D uncertain. CDR3 size: 17 residues. The ends were cut back, 0 bases at V and 5 bases at J, with 20 bases in the middle. Germline loops: CDR1 SGHRS, CDR2 YFSETQ. The CDR3 is CASSLESAWTVWETQYF. In nucleotides, the CDR3 is TGCGCCAGCAGCTTGGAAAGTGCATGGACGGTTTGGGAGACCCAGTACTTC.

This clone has more than one count but fewer than ten. V usage is TRBV10-2 and J usage is TRBJ2-7, with D possibly TRBD2 on 6 matching bases. V lost 6 bases and J lost 0, with 9 bases in between. CDR3 length: 13 amino acids. CDR1 is WSHSY and CDR2 is SAAADI in the germline V gene. CDR3 DNA sequence: TGCGCCAGCAGCAAGGACTACTCCTACGAGCAGTACTTC. Translated, it gives CASSKDYSYEQYF.

The chain is built from TRBV7-6 and TRBJ2-1; D gene uncertain. Germline V gene sequence: CDR1 SGHVS, CDR2 FNYEAQ. The CDR3 sequence is 13 residues long. V gave up 7 bases and J gave up 5 bases, with 12 bases separating them. The CDR3 nucleotides are TGTGCCAGCAAGCGTGGGGATCACAATGAGCAGTTCTTC. Translated: CASKRGDHNEQFF.

This clone showed up just a few times. The chain uses TRBV30 and TRBJ1-2; no reliable D call. The length of the CDR3 is 13 residues. Trimming removed 0 bases at V and 9 bases at J, with 14 bases between. Per germline, CDR1 GTSNPN and CDR2 SVGIG (reference sequence). The CDR3 reads CAWSVFRMNCYTF. CDR3 bases: TGTGCCTGGAGTGTGTTCAGGATGAATTGCTACACCTTC.

V and J are TRBV7-8 and TRBJ2-7; a possible D gene is TRBD1 (5 bases). The length of the CDR3 is 13 residues. The V end was cut by 7 bases, the J end by 7 bases, with 17 bases between. Looked up from germline, CDR1 is SGHVS and CDR2 is FQNEAQ. This CDR3 reads CASKQQKGLEQYF. CDR3 bases: TGTGCCAGCAAGCAGCAAAAGGGGCTTGAGCAGTACTTC.

This clone was picked up many times. The genes are TRBV5-1 and TRBJ2-5; 10 nucleotides match TRBD1. V lost 2 bases, J lost 3 bases, and 4 bases stayed unmatched. The CDR3 consists of 15 residues. The germline V gene encodes CDR1 SGHRS and CDR2 YFSETQ. The CDR3 DNA is TGCGCCAGCAGCTTCTGGGACAGGGGTGAAGAGACCCAGTACTTC. Its translation: CASSFWDRGEETQYF.